This paragraph covers one TCR beta chain sequence. Its antigen is currently unknown. Nominally healthy donors provided the samples, though records likely missed some immune exposures. This specimen comes from a study of cytomegalovirus exposure and HLA in healthy donors. At the level of the study: Earlier results showed approximately 110 million unique TCR beta sequences derived from some 190 million T cells.

Researchers ran the PCR with 60 Vbeta and 13 Jbeta primers. Using immunoSEQ multiplex PCR, the repertoire was profiled, and TCRdb retains in-frame clones only, with some absent. The table records some 150,000 clones, about 83% of them present only once. The study, taken as a whole, reports: About 87% or about 30% of the time was how often most TCR beta V segments were productive, according to an earlier analysis.

CDR1 and CDR2 (germline): SGHNT, YYREEE (reference sequence). V was clipped by 4 bases and J by 0 bases, with 14 bases between them. The CDR3 runs to 16 residues. The J gene is TRBJ1-5, the V gene TRBV5-4; D is unresolved. The source of this sequence is a middle-aged woman in good health and CMV-seronegative. The sample taken for sequencing was PBMCs. The CDR3, as DNA: TGTGCCAGCAGCCAAGATGGAGGTACTAGCAATCAGCCCCAGCATTTT. It specifies CASSQDGGTSNQPQHF.